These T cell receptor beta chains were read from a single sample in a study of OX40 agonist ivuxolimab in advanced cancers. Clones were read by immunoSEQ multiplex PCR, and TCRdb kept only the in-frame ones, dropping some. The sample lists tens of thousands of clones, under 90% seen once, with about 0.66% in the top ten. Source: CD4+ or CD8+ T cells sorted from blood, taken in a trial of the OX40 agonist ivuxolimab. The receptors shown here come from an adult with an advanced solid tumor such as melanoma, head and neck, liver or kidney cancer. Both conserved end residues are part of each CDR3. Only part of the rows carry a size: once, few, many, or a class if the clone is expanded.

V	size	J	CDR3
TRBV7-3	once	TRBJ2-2	CASSLINTGELFF
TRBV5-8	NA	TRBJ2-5	CASSFGGSQQETQYF
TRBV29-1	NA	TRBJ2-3	CSVEDPAISGTDTQYF
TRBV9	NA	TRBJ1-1	CASSFTGTDTEAFF
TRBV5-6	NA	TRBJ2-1	CASSLLVTSGYNEQFF
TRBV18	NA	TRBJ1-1	CASSITAIAPEAFF
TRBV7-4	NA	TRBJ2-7	CASSGRYDRAYEQYF
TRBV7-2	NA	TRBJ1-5	CASSLATGLGQPQHF
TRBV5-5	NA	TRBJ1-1	CASSLGPVKNTEAFF
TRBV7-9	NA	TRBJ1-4	CASSPTGPYEKLFF
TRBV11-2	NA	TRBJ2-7	CASSLGLGAYEQYF
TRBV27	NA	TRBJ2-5	CASQGKRASTLEETQYF
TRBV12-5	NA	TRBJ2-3	CASGLGLAFTDTQYF
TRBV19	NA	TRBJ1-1	CASSIIGTVATEAFF
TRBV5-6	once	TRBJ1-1	CASSLGQGAIGAFF
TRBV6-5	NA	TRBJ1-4	CASSYRSTEKLFF
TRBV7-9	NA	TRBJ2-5	CASSIRRTGETQYF
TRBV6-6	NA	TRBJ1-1	CASRGWGDTEAFF
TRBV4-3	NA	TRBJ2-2	CASSPDRRNTGELFF
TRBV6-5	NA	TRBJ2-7	CASSQDVTYEQYF
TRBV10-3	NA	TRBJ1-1	CAISESPLSSTEAFF
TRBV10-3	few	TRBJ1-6	CAISPRGGLDNSPLHF